This record concerns one T cell receptor beta chain sequence. The antigen is not known. The data stem from a study of vaccination effects on CD4 cells after COVID-19. Study in general: All participants had two doses of either the BNT162b2 or mRNA-1273 vaccine. Whole-study results and caveats: Substantial clonal contraction characterized both infection- and vaccine-induced clones late after vaccination.

TCRdb's copy holds only in-frame clones and misses some; the assay was immunoSEQ multiplex PCR. Of 20,000 to 25,000 clones listed, 75% were seen once; the top ten hold roughly 21%. CD4+ T cells specific for antigen were expanded with viral peptide pools by the ViraFEST assay before sequencing. An approximately ten-day culture period preceded the isolation of CD4+ T cells. Prior SARS-CoV-2 infection was absent in the vaccine recipients, as shown by negative nucleocapsid antibodies. Wells each received approximately 2 million PBMC, cultured with approximately 10 IU/ml IL-2 and roughly 9.3 ug/ml peptides. IL-2 medium took the place of half the medium on both days 3 and 7. V lost 4 bases and J 2 bases, leaving 12 bases between the germline ends. The germline CDR1 and CDR2 sequences are SEHNR and FQNEAQ (reference sequence). The CDR3 length is 16 residues.

The sequencing here drew on CD4+ T cells from PBMCs cultured with HCoV-NL63 spike peptides, taken before COVID-19 vaccination. The clonotype was recovered from a human donor who received a COVID-19 vaccine. The V and J genes are TRBV7-9 and TRBJ1-6; D is unclear. This CDR3 reads CASSSDGETYNSPLHF. For the CDR3, the DNA is TGTGCCAGCAGCTCGGACGGCGAAACCTATAATTCACCCCTCCACTTT.